The clone carrying this T cell receptor (beta chain) was counted only a few times. Each donor (without exception) was a healthy Caucasian. Trimming shortened V by 5 bases and J by 1 base, and 8 bases separated the two germline ends. The CDR3 covers 13 residues. Germline V CDR1 and CDR2: SGHAT, FQNNGV. The data were obtained in a study of identical twins. TCRdb used MiXCR to reprocess the 5' RACE reads, holding one entry per CDR3 protein. The sample has 450,000 or so distinct CDR3 sequences; roughly 26% are singletons. The same specimen was also included in a second study, on T cells expressing NK-cell markers. That work adds: Just one sequenced donor of eight was HCMV-seronegative, while seven were seropositive. In about six donors, dominant CD3+CD56+NKG2C+ clonotypes ranked among the top 10 CD8+ clonotypes.

Sequencing was carried out using CD4+ T cells sorted from blood. The TCR originated in a woman under 30 in good health. This chain joins TRBV11-2 and TRBJ1-2; D remains ambiguous. As DNA, the CDR3 is TGTGCCAGCAGCCCCGGAGTTAACTATGGCTACACCTTC. This translates into CASSPGVNYGYTF.